Listed here is a single T cell receptor (beta chain). Its cognate antigen is unknown. The gene names given are mouse names. From the germline J gene comes the end of the CDR3, since the read stops 4 residues before it. The data were taken from a study of CD8+ T cells in alopecia areata. General study points: Elevated clonality characterized lesional scalp relative to normal scalp, particularly in alopecia totalis/universalis. Mouse data revealed clearer TCR sharing than patient data did, a gap possibly tied to HLA.

Isolated RNA was reverse transcribed into cDNA used as the sequencing template. Profiled with immunoSEQ multiplex PCR; TCRdb holds only in-frame clones, not every one. Listed for the sample are around 290,000 clones, none seen a single time. Sorting of pooled cutaneous lymph node cells was based on CD4, CD8alpha, NKG2D, NKG2ACE and other markers. Germline loops: CDR1 GKSSPN, CDR2 SITVG. Trimming removed 0 bases at V and 6 bases at J, with 12 bases between. The CDR3 has 14 residues. This sequence joins TRBV31 and TRBJ2-1; weak D call: TRBD2 (6 bases). This sequence was found in a C3H/HeJ mouse with alopecia areata. The mouse line has the MHC haplotype H2-k. Material for sequencing was CD4+ T cells sorted from a lymph node. The CDR3 region is CAWSLGGRFAEQFF. Incomplete CDR3 DNA: TGTGCCTGGAGTCTGGGGGGACGTTTTGCT. Full variable domain (missing parts from reference TRBV31 and TRBJ2-1): AQTIHQWPVAEIKAVGSPLSLGCTIKGKSSPNLYWYWQATGGTLQQLFYSITVGQVESVVQLNLSASRPKDDQFILSTEKLLLSHSGFYLCAWSLGGRFAEQFFGPGTRLTVL.